The source of this T cell receptor beta chain is a study of identical twins. TCRdb ran MiXCR on the 5' RACE reads and lists one entry per CDR3 protein. The sample records about 190,000 distinct CDR3 sequences, about a sixth being singletons. This clonotype occurred a few times. The CDR3 consists of 15 residues. Trimming pared 5 bases from V and 1 base from J, leaving 14 bases between. CDR1 is SGHNT, CDR2 YENEEA, per germline. The same sample was also studied in work on T cells expressing NK-cell markers.

The sample was CD8+ T cells sorted from blood. The sequence was obtained from a woman aged 18-35 years in good health. The chain couples TRBV11-3 to TRBJ1-1; D is unclear. The CDR3, as DNA: TGTGCCAGCAGCCCCCGGGAGGAGAGGAACACTGAAGCTTTCTTT. As protein: CASSPREERNTEAFF.